The 10 T cell receptor beta chains given below trace back to one sample, sequenced in a study of blood T cell repertoires in COVID-19. Generated by immunoSEQ multiplex PCR, the TCRdb table keeps only in-frame clones and is missing some. Of approximately 80,000 clones in the sample, around 88% were seen once. Material: peripheral blood. These receptors all stem from an elderly woman with acute or convalescent COVID-19.

The chain couples TRBV7-2 to TRBJ2-4, with a weak D call TRBD2 (6 bases). This CDR3 spans 15 amino acids. V was trimmed by 5 bases and J by 9 bases, leaving 20 bases between them. The germline V gene encodes CDR1 SGHTA and CDR2 FQGNSA. The CDR3 region is CASSARTRGGGIQYF. CDR3 coding DNA: TGTGCCAGCAGCGCCCGGACAAGGGGAGGAGGCATTCAGTACTTC.

This sequence joins TRBV5-4 and TRBJ1-3, with 10 bases fitting TRBD1. The V gene's germline CDR1 is SGHNT and CDR2 YYREEE (reference sequence). The CDR3 totals 16 residues. Unmatched junction bases numbered 8, after V lost 4 bases and J lost 4 bases. As DNA, the CDR3 is TGTGCCAGCAGCCCCAGACAGGGGGCCGGAGGAAACACCATATATTTT. Protein product: CASSPRQGAGGNTIYF.

The J gene is TRBJ1-5, the V gene TRBV2, with D unresolved. This CDR3 comprises 14 residues. Germline CDR1 is SNHLY and CDR2 is FYNNEI. V dropped 8 bases and J dropped 5 bases, with 16 bases sitting between them. The CDR3, as DNA: TGTGCCAGCGTGGGCGGAGGCCCCGATCAGCCCCAGCATTTT. This translates into CASVGGGPDQPQHF.

The chain recombines TRBV7-2 with TRBJ2-1; 8 bases are shared with TRBD2. The germline V gene encodes CDR1 SGHTA and CDR2 FQGNSA. V lost 6 bases, J lost 8 bases, and 12 bases stayed unmatched. CDR3 length: 15 amino acids. CDR3 in DNA: TGTGCCAGCAGATACGGACTAGCTCGGTTTGATGAGCAGTTCTTC. It encodes CASRYGLARFDEQFF.

The V and J genes are TRBV2 and TRBJ1-5, with D maybe TRBD1 (6 bases). CDR1 is SNHLY, CDR2 FYNNEI, per germline. CDR3 size: 14 residues. V lost 7 bases, J lost 4 bases, and 14 bases lay in between. DNA of the CDR3: TGTGCCAGCAATCTTGGACAGATTAATCAGCCCCAGCATTTT. Its protein product is CASNLGQINQPQHF.

The chain joins TRBV2 to TRBJ1-5; weak D call: TRBD1 (5 bases). The CDR3 consists of 15 residues. Germline CDR1 SNHLY, CDR2 FYNNEI. Between the trimmed V and J ends, which lost 4 bases and 2 bases, there was a span of 12 bases. The CDR3: CASSGTILGNQPQHF. CDR3 DNA sequence: TGTGCCAGCAGTGGGACAATTTTGGGCAATCAGCCCCAGCATTTT.

The genes are TRBV14 and TRBJ2-6, with 8 bases aligning to TRBD1. Unmatched junction bases numbered 8, after V lost 4 bases and J lost 0 bases. CDR1 is SGHDN and CDR2 is FVKESK in the germline V gene. The CDR3 is 18 residues long. In nucleotides, the CDR3 is TGTGCCAGCAGCCCGCGACAGGGGTCATACTCTGGGGCCAACGTCCTGACTTTC. Its translation: CASSPRQGSYSGANVLTF. Full variable domain (outside the CDR3, taken from reference TRBV14 and TRBJ2-6): EAGVTQFPSHSVIEKGQTVTLRCDPISGHDNLYWYRRVMGKEIKFLLHFVKESKQDESGMPNNRFLAERTGGTYSTLKVQPAELEDSGVYFCASSPRQGSYSGANVLTFGAGSRLTVL.

V gene TRBV3-1 (or the pseudogene TRBV3-2) combines with J gene TRBJ2-4, with D possibly matching TRBD1 (6 bases). The CDR3 has 14 amino acids. V was clipped by 1 base and J by 3 bases, with 7 bases between them. Germline CDR1 LGHDT, CDR2 YNNKEL (reference sequence). CDR3 region: CASSQGGGKNIQYF. DNA of the CDR3: TGTGCCAGCAGCCAAGGAGGGGGCAAAAACATTCAGTACTTC.

This clone appeared a few times. The V gene is TRBV19, the J gene TRBJ1-5, with D hard to call. V lost 8 bases and J lost 2, with 28 bases in between. Germline V gives CDR1 LNHDA, CDR2 SQIVND (reference sequence). This CDR3 is built from 19 residues. The CDR3 protein is CASERDSRVGNLGNQPQHF. CDR3 nucleotide sequence: TGTGCCAGTGAGAGGGATTCGAGGGTGGGGAATCTCGGCAATCAGCCCCAGCATTTT.

The chain couples TRBV5-1 to TRBJ2-7, with 9 bases aligning to TRBD2. CDR3 length: 13 residues. V gave up 4 bases and J gave up 6 bases; unmatched junction bases: 5. Germline V CDR1 and CDR2: SGHRS, YFSETQ. CDR3 loop: CASSILSGSEQYF. Here the CDR3 DNA reads TGCGCCAGCAGCATCCTTAGCGGGAGCGAGCAGTACTTC.